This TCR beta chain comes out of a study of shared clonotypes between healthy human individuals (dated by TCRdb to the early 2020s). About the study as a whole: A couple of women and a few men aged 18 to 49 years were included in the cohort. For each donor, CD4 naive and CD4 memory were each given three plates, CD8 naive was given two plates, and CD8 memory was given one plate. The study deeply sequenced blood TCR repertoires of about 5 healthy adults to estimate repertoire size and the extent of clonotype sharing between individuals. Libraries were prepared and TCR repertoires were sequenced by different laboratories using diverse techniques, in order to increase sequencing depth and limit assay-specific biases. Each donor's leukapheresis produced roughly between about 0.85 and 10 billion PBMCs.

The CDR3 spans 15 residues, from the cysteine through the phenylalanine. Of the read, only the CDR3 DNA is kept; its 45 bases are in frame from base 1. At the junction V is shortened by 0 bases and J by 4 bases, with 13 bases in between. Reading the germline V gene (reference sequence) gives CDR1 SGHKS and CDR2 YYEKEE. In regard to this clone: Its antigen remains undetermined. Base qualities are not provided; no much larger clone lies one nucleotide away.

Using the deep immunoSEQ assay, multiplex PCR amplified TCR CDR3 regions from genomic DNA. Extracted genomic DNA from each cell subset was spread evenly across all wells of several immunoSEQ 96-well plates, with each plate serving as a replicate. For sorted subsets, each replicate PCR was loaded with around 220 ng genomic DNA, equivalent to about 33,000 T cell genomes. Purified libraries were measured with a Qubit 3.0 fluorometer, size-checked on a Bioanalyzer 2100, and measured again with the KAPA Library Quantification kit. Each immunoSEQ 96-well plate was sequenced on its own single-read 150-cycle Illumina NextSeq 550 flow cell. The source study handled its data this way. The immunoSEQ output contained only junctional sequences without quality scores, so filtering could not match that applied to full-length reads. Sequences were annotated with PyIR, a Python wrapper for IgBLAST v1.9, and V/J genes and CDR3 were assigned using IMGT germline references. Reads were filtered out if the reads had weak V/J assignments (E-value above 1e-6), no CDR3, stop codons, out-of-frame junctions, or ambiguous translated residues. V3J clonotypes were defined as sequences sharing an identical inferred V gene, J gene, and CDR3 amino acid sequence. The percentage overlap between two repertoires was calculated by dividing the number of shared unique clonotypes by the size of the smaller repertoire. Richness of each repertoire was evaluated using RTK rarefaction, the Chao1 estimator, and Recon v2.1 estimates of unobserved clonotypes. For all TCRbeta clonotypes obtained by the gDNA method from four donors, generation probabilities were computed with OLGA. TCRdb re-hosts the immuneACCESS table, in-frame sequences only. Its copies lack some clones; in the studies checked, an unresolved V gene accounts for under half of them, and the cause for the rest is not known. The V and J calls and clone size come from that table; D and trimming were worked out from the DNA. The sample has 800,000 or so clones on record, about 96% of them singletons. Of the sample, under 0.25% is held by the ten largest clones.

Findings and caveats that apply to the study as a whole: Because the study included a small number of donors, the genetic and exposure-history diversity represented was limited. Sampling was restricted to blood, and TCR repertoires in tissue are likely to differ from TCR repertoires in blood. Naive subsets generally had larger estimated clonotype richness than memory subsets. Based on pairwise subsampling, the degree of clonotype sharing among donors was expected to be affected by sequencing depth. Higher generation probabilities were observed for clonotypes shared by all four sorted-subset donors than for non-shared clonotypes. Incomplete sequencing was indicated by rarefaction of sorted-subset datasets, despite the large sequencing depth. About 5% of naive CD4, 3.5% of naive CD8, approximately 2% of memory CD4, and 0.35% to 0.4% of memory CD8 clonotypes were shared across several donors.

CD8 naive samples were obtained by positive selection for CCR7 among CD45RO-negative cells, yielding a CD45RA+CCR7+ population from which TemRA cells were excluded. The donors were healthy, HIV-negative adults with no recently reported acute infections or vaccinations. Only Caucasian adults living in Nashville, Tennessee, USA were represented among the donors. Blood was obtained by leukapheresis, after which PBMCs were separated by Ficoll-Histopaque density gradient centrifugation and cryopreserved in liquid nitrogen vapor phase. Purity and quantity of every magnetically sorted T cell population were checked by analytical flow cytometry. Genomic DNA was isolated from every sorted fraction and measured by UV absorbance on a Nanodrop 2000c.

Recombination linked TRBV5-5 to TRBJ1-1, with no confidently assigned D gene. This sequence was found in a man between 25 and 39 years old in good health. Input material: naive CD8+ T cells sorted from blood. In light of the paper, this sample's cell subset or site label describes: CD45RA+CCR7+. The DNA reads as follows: TGTGCCAGCAGCTTGGCGGTCACCGGCCCCACTGAAGCTTTCTTT. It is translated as CASSLAVTGPTEAFF.